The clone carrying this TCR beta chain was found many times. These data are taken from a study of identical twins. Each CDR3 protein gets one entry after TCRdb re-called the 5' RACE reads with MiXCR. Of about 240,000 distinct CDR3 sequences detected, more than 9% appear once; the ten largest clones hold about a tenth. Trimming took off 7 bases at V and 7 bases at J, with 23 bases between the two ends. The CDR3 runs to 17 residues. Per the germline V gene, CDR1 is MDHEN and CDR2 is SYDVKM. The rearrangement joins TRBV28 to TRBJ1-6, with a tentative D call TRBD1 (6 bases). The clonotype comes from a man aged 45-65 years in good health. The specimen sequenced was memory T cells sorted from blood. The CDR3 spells CASTDRAGAMRNSPLHF. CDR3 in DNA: TGTGCCAGCACCGATCGCGCAGGGGCGATGAGGAATTCACCCCTCCACTTT.